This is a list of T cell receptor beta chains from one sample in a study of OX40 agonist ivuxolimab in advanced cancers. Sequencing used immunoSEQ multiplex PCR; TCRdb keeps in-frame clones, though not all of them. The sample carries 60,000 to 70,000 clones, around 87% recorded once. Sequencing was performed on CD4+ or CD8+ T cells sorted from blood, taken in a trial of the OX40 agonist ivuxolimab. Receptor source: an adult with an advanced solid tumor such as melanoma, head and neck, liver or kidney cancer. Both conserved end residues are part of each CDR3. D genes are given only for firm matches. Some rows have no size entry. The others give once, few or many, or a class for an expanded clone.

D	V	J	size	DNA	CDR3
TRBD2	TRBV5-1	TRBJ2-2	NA	TGCGCCAGCAGCCCGCTAGCGGGGGGAAACACCGGGGAGCTGTTTTTT	CASSPLAGGNTGELFF
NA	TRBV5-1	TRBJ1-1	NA	TGCGCCAGCAGCTTGGAGCAGCCCGAGAGAACTGAAGCTTTCTTT	CASSLEQPERTEAFF
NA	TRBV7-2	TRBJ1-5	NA	TGTGCCAGCAGCCCGAACCCCAGCAATCAGCCCCAGCATTTT	CASSPNPSNQPQHF
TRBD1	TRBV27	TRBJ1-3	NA	TGTGCCAGCAGTTTGAGGGACAGACCTGGAAACACCATATATTTT	CASSLRDRPGNTIYF
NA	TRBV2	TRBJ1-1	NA	TGTGCCAGCAGTGACCCCCGGGAGGGGACTGAAGCTTTCTTT	CASSDPREGTEAFF
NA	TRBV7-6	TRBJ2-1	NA	TGTGCCAGCAGCTTAAACCCGGCCAAGAGCTCCTACAATGAGCAGTTCTTC	CASSLNPAKSSYNEQFF
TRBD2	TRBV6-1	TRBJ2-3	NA	TGTGCCAGCAGGATAGCGGGAGGGCCCGGGGATACGCAGTATTTT	CASRIAGGPGDTQYF
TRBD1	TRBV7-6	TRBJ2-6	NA	TGTGCCAGCAGCGGAGACTGGGACAGCGTCCTGACTTTC	CASSGDWDSVLTF
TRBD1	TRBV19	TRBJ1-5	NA	TGTGCCTCCATGAGGCAGGGGGGAACTCAGCCCCAGCATTTT	CASMRQGGTQPQHF
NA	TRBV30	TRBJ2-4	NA	TGTGCCTGGAGTGGATCCGGGCAGGGCAAAAACATTCAGTACTTC	CAWSGSGQGKNIQYF
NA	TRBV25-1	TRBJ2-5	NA	TGTGCCAGCAGTAATGGGGCTACCGAGACCCAGTACTTC	CASSNGATETQYF
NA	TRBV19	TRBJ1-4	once	TGTGCCAGTACACAGATGGGTGAAAAACTGTTTTTT	CASTQMGEKLFF
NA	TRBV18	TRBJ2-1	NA	TGTGCCAGCTCAGTGGCGGGGTCTGAGCAGTTCTTC	CASSVAGSEQFF
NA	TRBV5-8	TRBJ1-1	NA	TGTGCCAGCAGCTTGACCCCCGGGACAAGGAAGACTGAAGCTTTCTTT	CASSLTPGTRKTEAFF
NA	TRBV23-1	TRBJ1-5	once	TGCGCCAGCAGTCCTCTTCCCACACGGCCCGTGGTATGTATAAGAGGGAGACAGCCCCAGCATTTT	CASSPLPTRPVVCIRGRQPQHF
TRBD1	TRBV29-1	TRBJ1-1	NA	TGCAGCGTAAGGACAGGCTTAAACACTGAAGCTTTCTTT	CSVRTGLNTEAFF
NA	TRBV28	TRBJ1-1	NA	TGTGCCAGCAGTCCCCCCCCGGGCAGAAAGATGGACACTGAAGCTTTCTTT	CASSPPPGRKMDTEAFF
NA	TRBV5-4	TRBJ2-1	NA	TGTGCCAGCAGCTTGGACCCCTCCAGGTCGTACAATGAGCAGTTCTTC	CASSLDPSRSYNEQFF
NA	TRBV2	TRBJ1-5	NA	TGTGCCAGCAGTGAAGCAGGGGATAGCAATCAGCCCCAGCATTTT	CASSEAGDSNQPQHF
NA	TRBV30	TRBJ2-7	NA	TGTGCCTGGAGTGTCCCCACCCCCGACGAGCAGTACTTC	CAWSVPTPDEQYF
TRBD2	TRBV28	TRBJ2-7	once	TGTGCCAGCAGACCCGGGGGGGGGCAAAACGAGCAGTACTTC	CASRPGGGQNEQYF
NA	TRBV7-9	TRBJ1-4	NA	TGTGCCAGCAGACCAGGGCGGGACTCCTTGGGGAGTAATGAAAAACTGTTTTTT	CASRPGRDSLGSNEKLFF
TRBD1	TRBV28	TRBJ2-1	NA	TGTGCCAGCAGTTTTTCAGGGGGCGATGAGCAGTTCTTC	CASSFSGGDEQFF
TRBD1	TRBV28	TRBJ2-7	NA	TGTGCCAGCAGACTGCAGGACAGGGCCTACGAGCAGTACTTC	CASRLQDRAYEQYF
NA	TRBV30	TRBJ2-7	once	TGTGCCTGGAGTGTACTGGAGGGATCCTACGAGCAGTACTTC	CAWSVLEGSYEQYF
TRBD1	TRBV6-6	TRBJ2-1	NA	TGTGCCAGCAGCCACGGCGGCAGGGGGACCTACAATGAGCAGTTCTTC	CASSHGGRGTYNEQFF
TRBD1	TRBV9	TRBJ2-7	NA	TGTGCCAGCAGCGCAGACAGGGATACGCACTACGAGCAGTACTTC	CASSADRDTHYEQYF
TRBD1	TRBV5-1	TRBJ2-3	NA	TGCGCCAGCAGCTTGGGGGACAGAAACACAGATACGCAGTATTTT	CASSLGDRNTDTQYF